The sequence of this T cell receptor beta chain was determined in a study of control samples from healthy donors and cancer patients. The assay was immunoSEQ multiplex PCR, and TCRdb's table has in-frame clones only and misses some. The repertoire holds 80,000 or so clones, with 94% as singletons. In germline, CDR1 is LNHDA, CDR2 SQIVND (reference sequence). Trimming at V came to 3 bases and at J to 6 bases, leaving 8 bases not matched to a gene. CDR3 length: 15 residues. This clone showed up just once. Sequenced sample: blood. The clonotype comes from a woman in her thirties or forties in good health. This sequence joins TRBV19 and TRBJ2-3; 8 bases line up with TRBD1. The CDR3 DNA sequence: TGTGCCAGTAGTATTTACAGGGGGGACTCCGATACGCAGTATTTT. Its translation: CASSIYRGDSDTQYF.